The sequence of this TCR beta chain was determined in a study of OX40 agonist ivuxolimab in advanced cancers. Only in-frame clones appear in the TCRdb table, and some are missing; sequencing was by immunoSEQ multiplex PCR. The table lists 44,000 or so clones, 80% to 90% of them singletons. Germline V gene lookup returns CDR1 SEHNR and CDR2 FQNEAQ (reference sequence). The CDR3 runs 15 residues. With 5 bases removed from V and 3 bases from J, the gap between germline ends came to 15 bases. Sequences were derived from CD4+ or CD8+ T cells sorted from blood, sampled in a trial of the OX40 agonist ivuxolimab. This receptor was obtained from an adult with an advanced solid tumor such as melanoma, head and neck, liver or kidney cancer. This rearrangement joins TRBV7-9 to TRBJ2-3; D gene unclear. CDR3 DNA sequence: TGTGCCAGCAGCAGGGCGGCGGTTGAGACAGATACGCAGTATTTT. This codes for CASSRAAVETDTQYF.